Below, 9 T cell receptor beta chains from the same sample are listed, as sequenced in a study of glioma-infiltrating T cells after dendritic cell vaccination. Specified time point: after dendritic cell vaccination, including at tumor progression/relapse. Here immunoSEQ multiplex PCR was the method, and the copy in TCRdb shows in-frame clones only, minus some. The data show about 87,000 clones, with around 86% seen just once and about 6.8% held by the top ten. This specimen consisted of blood, obtained after dendritic cell vaccination. The receptors come from a human donor with glioblastoma.

The chain carries TRBV29-1 and TRBJ1-1; possibly TRBD1 for D (6 bases). Trimming took off 5 bases at V and 1 base at J, with 14 bases between the two ends. CDR3 length equals 14 residues. Per germline, CDR1 SQVTM and CDR2 ANQGSEA. The CDR3 is CSVRPRGENTEAFF. DNA of the CDR3: TGCAGCGTTCGACCCAGGGGAGAGAACACTGAAGCTTTCTTT.

The J gene is TRBJ2-7, the V gene TRBV2; 12 bases are shared with TRBD2. The CDR3 has 16 residues. CDR1 is SNHLY and CDR2 is FYNNEI in the germline V gene. V was pared by 3 bases and J by 5 bases, with 8 bases of the junction left unmatched. In DNA, the CDR3 is TGTGCCAGCAGTGATCGGCTAGCGGGGGGGCAAGACGAGCAGTACTTC. This translates into CASSDRLAGGQDEQYF. Based on the CDR3 plus reference TRBV2 and TRBJ2-7, the full variable domain is EPEVTQTPSHQVTQMGQEVILRCVPISNHLYFYWYRQILGQKVEFLVSFYNNEISEKSEIFDDQFSVERPDGSNFTLKIRSTKLEDSAMYFCASSDRLAGGQDEQYFGPGTRLTVT.

The chain joins TRBV19 to TRBJ1-5; 7 bases line up with TRBD1. The CDR3 has 13 residues. The V and J ends lost 9 bases and 4 bases, in that order; junction bases with no gene match: 6. The germline V gene has CDR1 LNHDA and CDR2 SQIVND (reference sequence). As DNA, the CDR3 is TGTGCCAGCAATACAGGGGCGAATCAGCCCCAGCATTTT. Amino acid sequence: CASNTGANQPQHF.

The V and J genes are TRBV19 and TRBJ1-5, with D perhaps TRBD1 (5 bases). Trimming removed 8 bases from V and 2 bases from J, with 22 bases in between. The germline V gene encodes CDR1 LNHDA and CDR2 SQIVND (reference sequence). The CDR3 consists of 17 residues. The CDR3 bases are TGTGCCAGTGCCCTGGGGTCAGGGATGATCGGCAATCAGCCCCAGCATTTT. Its translation is CASALGSGMIGNQPQHF.

This clone was picked up one time. The rearrangement uses TRBV5-6 and TRBJ2-7, with D maybe TRBD2 (5 bases). This CDR3 is 13 amino acids long. In germline, CDR1 is SGHDT, CDR2 YYEEEE. V dropped 1 base and J dropped 0 bases, with 5 bases sitting between them. The CDR3 coding sequence is TGTGCCAGCAGCTTGCGGGGCTCCTACGAGCAGTACTTC. Protein sequence: CASSLRGSYEQYF.

This clone has only one observation. This sequence joins TRBV13 and TRBJ2-5, with 8 bases lining up with TRBD2. The CDR3 has 17 residues. Germline V CDR1 and CDR2: PRHDT, FYEKMQ (reference sequence). After removal of 4 bases from V and 3 bases from J, the junction contained 13 bases not matched to a gene. In nucleotides, the CDR3 is TGTGCCAGCAGCTCTAGCGTTCGGGAGGGGAAAGAAGAGACCCAGTACTTC. Encoded protein: CASSSSVREGKEETQYF.

The V and J genes are TRBV6-5 and TRBJ1-2, with unresolved D. The V end lost 4 bases, the J end lost 4 bases, and 16 bases lay between the germline ends. The CDR3 sequence is 15 residues long. Germline lookup yields CDR1 MNHEY and CDR2 SVGAGI. CDR3 amino acids: CASSSSSLGVYGYTF. Written as DNA, the CDR3 is TGTGCCAGCAGTTCCTCGAGCCTAGGAGTCTATGGCTACACCTTC.

The chain has TRBV11-2 and TRBJ1-1, with D unclear. The CDR3 loop spans 13 amino acids. The V and J ends lost 2 bases and 8 bases respectively, with 12 bases between them. The germline V gene encodes CDR1 SGHAT and CDR2 FQNNGV. The CDR3 DNA follows: TGTGCCAGCAGCTTAAGGGAGCAATTAGAAGCTTTCTTT. Translating it yields CASSLREQLEAFF. The full variable domain, with the rest looked up from reference TRBV11-2 and TRBJ1-1, is EAGVAQSPRYKIIEKRQSVAFWCNPISGHATLYWYQQILGQGPKLLIQFQNNGVVDDSQLPKDRFSAERLKGVDSTLKIQPAKLEDSAVYLCASSLREQLEAFFGQGTRLTVV.

This chain connects TRBV11-2 to TRBJ1-1; unclear D gene. Germline CDR1 is SGHAT and CDR2 is FQNNGV. The length of the CDR3 is 15 residues. V was pared by 5 bases and J by 1 base, with 14 bases between. The CDR3 region is CASSVPRWPNTEAFF. CDR3 nucleotides: TGTGCCAGCAGCGTCCCCCGATGGCCGAACACTGAAGCTTTCTTT.